This T cell receptor beta chain comes out of a study of monozygotic twins with inflammatory bowel disease. The CDR3 loop spans 13 amino acids. The V gene's germline CDR1 is MDHEN and CDR2 SYDVKM. From 3,500 to 4,000 ng of total RNA, each TCR library was prepared. TCRdb re-called the 5' RACE reads and shows each CDR3 protein once, DNA omitted. The sample totals about 110,000 distinct CDR3 sequences. The V gene is TRBV28, the J gene TRBJ2-1; the TRBD2 assignment by TCRdb is unverifiable without DNA. The clonotype was recovered from a human donor with ulcerative colitis or Crohn's disease, or a healthy co-twin of an affected twin (not recorded which). The source material was blood. CDR3 protein: CASGGGGAMNQFF. The whole variable domain, remainder taken from reference TRBV28 and TRBJ2-1, is DVKVTQSSRYLVKRTGEKVFLECVQDMDHENMFWYRQDPGLGLRLIYFSYDVKMKEKGDIPEGYSVSREKKERFSLILESASTNQTSMYLCASGGGGAMNQFFGPGTRLTVL.